One sample yielded the 20 T cell receptor beta chains listed below, sequenced in a study of metastatic and nonmetastatic thyroid tumors. Nobody among the patients had been given any treatment before thyroid surgery. TCRdb re-processed the PCR reads through MiXCR. The sample shows roughly 75,000 clones, around 12% of them seen only once. The source material was tumor tissue. These receptors were obtained from a female donor with papillary thyroid cancer or a benign thyroid nodule (not recorded which). Some clones in this sample may be carry-over from other donors' samples.

This clone was recorded many times. The genes are TRBV18 and TRBJ1-6; no clear D gene. The CDR3 runs to 12 residues. V lost 3 bases and J 11 bases, leaving 8 bases between the germline ends. Per the germline V gene, CDR1 is KGHSH and CDR2 is LQKENI. CDR3 DNA sequence: TGTGCCAGCTCACCCTCTGAGGCACCCCTCCACTTT. This gives the protein CASSPSEAPLHF. Filled out from reference TRBV18 and TRBJ1-6, the complete variable domain reads NAGVMQNPRHLVRRRGQEARLRCSPMKGHSHVYWYRQLPEEGLKFMVYLQKENIIDESGMPKERFSAEFPKEGPSILRIQQVVRGDSAAYFCASSPSEAPLHFGNGTRLTVT.

This clone was counted a few times. The chain couples TRBV7-2 to TRBJ2-2; D is undetermined. There are 12 residues in the CDR3. CDR1 is SGHTA, CDR2 FQGNSA, per germline. Trimming cost V 5 bases and J 3 bases, with 4 bases left between them. DNA for the CDR3: TGTGCCAGCAGCCTCGACACCGGGGAGCTGTTTTTT. It codes for CASSLDTGELFF.

Ten or more counts support this clone. The CDR3 protein is CASSLGTSGNEQFF. Here the CDR3 DNA reads TGTGCCAGTAGTCTCGGGACTAGCGGTAATGAGCAGTTCTTC. The rearrangement joins TRBV19 to TRBJ2-1; 11 bases agree with TRBD2. Germline CDR1 reads LNHDA; CDR2 reads SQIVND (reference sequence). The CDR3 covers 14 residues. V gave up 5 bases and J gave up 7 bases; unmatched junction bases: 4.

This clone was found many times. The chain recombines TRBV28 with TRBJ1-1; D gene ambiguous. Per germline, CDR1 MDHEN and CDR2 SYDVKM. The germline V and J ends were trimmed by 8 bases and 7 bases, with 11 bases remaining between them. The CDR3 totals 11 residues. CDR3 region: CASYFLDEAFF. The CDR3 DNA reads TGTGCCAGCTACTTTTTAGATGAAGCTTTCTTT.

The sample holds a few counts of this clone. It may be a read error: a sequence one base away is much more abundant. This sample includes further DNA sequences coding for the same CDR3. The chain links TRBV29-1 to TRBJ2-3; D remains ambiguous. CDR1 is SQVTM, CDR2 ANQGSEA, per germline. V dropped 4 bases and J dropped 7 bases, with 18 bases sitting between them. The CDR3 runs 14 residues. The CDR3 DNA sequence: TGCAGCGTTGTCGGCCGACGATCCGATTATACGCAGTATTTT. Translating it yields CSVVGRRSDYTQYF.

There are a few counts of this clone. A read error is possible here, since a much larger clone lies one base away. The chain combines TRBV3-1 with TRBJ2-5; 9 bases are shared with TRBD2. J was trimmed by 2 bases and V by 3 bases; bases with no gene match: 1. In germline, CDR1 is LGHDT, CDR2 YNNKEL (reference sequence). CDR3 length: 14 residues. CDR3 nucleotides: TGTGCCAGCAGCCATACTAGCGGGCAAGAGACCCAGTACTTC. Protein: CASSHTSGQETQYF.

This clone was recorded many times. The rearrangement links TRBV27 to TRBJ2-7, with D perhaps matching TRBD2 (5 bases). This CDR3 contains 13 residues. V was cut by 2 bases and J by 8 bases, with 13 bases left in between. The germline CDR1 and CDR2 sequences are MNHEY and SMNVEV (reference sequence). CDR3 amino acids: CASSLKLGTKQYF. The CDR3 coding sequence is TGTGCCAGCAGTTTAAAACTAGGAACGAAGCAGTACTTC.

This clone has at least ten counts. The chain has TRBV9 and TRBJ2-1; 8 nucleotides agree with TRBD2. The CDR3 loop spans 16 amino acids. CDR1 is SGDLS, CDR2 YYNGEE, per germline. Trimming removed 0 bases from V and 5 bases from J; junction bases left unmatched: 7. The CDR3 region is CASSVGFGRGDNEQFF. CDR3 sequence (DNA): TGTGCCAGCAGCGTAGGGTTCGGGAGGGGCGACAATGAGCAGTTCTTC.

Many counts were recorded for this clone. The chain employs TRBV12-3 or TRBV12-4 and TRBJ2-4; D gene uncertain. The ends were cut back, 1 base at V and 9 bases at J, with 10 bases in the middle. The CDR3 is made up of 13 amino acids. Here the CDR3 reads CASSLGELSIQYF. The DNA for the CDR3 is TGTGCCAGCAGTTTAGGAGAGTTATCCATTCAGTACTTC.

A word on this clone: With a much larger clone just one base away, this may be a read error. This rearrangement joins TRBV28 to TRBJ1-1, with a weak D call TRBD1 (6 bases). This CDR3 region has 15 residues. Germline V lookup: CDR1 MDHEN, CDR2 SYDVKM. The V end lost 3 bases, the J end lost 6 bases, and 17 bases lay between the germline ends. In DNA form, the CDR3 reads TGTGCCAGCAGTTTCCTCTTAAACAGGGATCCTGAAGCTTTCTTT. Protein sequence: CASSFLLNRDPEAFF.

In its sample, this clone ranks as medium-sized. The chain uses TRBV11-3 and TRBJ2-5; D is unresolved. The CDR3 loop spans 14 amino acids. Germline assignment: CDR1 SGHNT and CDR2 YENEEA. The ends were cut back, 4 bases at V and 2 bases at J, with 11 bases in the middle. The CDR3 loop reads CASSYPDGQETQYF. For the CDR3, the DNA is TGTGCCAGCAGCTACCCGGACGGTCAAGAGACCCAGTACTTC.

Points on this clone: A much larger clonotype is one base distant, so this may be a read error. The chain recombines TRBV29-1 with TRBJ1-1, with D unresolved. Deletions cut 6 bases from V and 1 base from J, with 18 bases between. CDR1 is SQVTM and CDR2 is ANQGSEA in the germline V gene. The CDR3 runs to 15 residues. The CDR3 bases are TGCAGCGTCGCCCGCCTAGGTTTTGGGAACACTGAAGCTTTCTTT. It translates to CSVARLGFGNTEAFF.

This clone was counted ten times or more. The V gene is TRBV9, the J gene TRBJ2-2, with 9 bases lining up with TRBD1. The CDR3 runs 16 residues. After removal of 0 bases from V and 5 bases from J, the junction contained 5 bases not matched to a gene. Germline V gives CDR1 SGDLS, CDR2 YYNGEE. The CDR3 protein is CASSVAPGQGTGELFF. The CDR3 region has the DNA TGTGCCAGCAGCGTAGCCCCGGGACAGGGAACCGGGGAGCTGTTTTTT.

This clone was seen ten or more times. The DNA of the CDR3 is TGTGCCATTGGGACAGGCCGATACAACATGAACACTGAAGCTTTCTTT. This encodes CAIGTGRYNMNTEAFF. This chain joins TRBV6-1 and TRBJ1-1; 8 nucleotides line up with TRBD1. With V trimmed by 10 bases and J by 0 bases, 13 bases remained unmatched. This CDR3 has 16 amino acids. Germline CDR1 is MNHNS and CDR2 is SASEGT.

This clone was seen many times. The chain combines TRBV13 with TRBJ2-1, with D maybe TRBD2 (6 bases). Trimming left V 5 bases short and J 8 bases short, with 16 bases between. This CDR3 has 14 amino acids. Germline CDR1 and CDR2: PRHDT and FYEKMQ (reference sequence). The CDR3 DNA is TGTGCCAGCAGCCAGGGACTCCAAAGGGATGAGCAGTTCTTC. This gives the protein CASSQGLQRDEQFF.

This clone has ten or more counts. The chain recombines TRBV20-1 with TRBJ1-5; D is possibly TRBD1 (5 bases). The CDR3 has 15 amino acids. With 5 bases removed from V and 0 bases from J, the gap between germline ends came to 14 bases. Germline V lookup: CDR1 DFQATT, CDR2 SNEGSKA (reference sequence). CDR3 sequence (DNA): TGCAGTGCTGTTCCCGGGACCCTTAGCAATCAGCCCCAGCATTTT. It specifies CSAVPGTLSNQPQHF.

Of note for this clone: One junction end does not reproduce the germline sequence, and a read error may be involved. The gene calls are TRBV5-1 and TRBJ1-5, with TRBD1 as a possible D gene (5 bases). The CDR3 extends over 15 amino acids. Germline values: CDR1 SGHRS, CDR2 YFSETQ. For the CDR3, the DNA is TGCGCCAGCAGCTTGACAGGCGGAGACAATCGGCCCCAGCATTTT. Amino acids: CASSLTGGDNRPQHF.

This clone was seen at least ten times. The chain joins TRBV28 to TRBJ1-5; 9 bases align to TRBD1. The CDR3 loop spans 19 amino acids. V dropped 4 bases and J dropped 0; count of bases not matched to a gene: 13. Germline lookup yields CDR1 MDHEN and CDR2 SYDVKM. The CDR3: CASSSFLGQGTYSNQPQHF. CDR3 nucleotide sequence: TGTGCCAGCAGTTCCTTCCTGGGACAGGGTACGTATAGCAATCAGCCCCAGCATTTT.

This clone was seen many times. This sequence joins TRBV6-1 and TRBJ1-2; 8 bases map to TRBD1. Per germline, CDR1 MNHNS and CDR2 SASEGT. V shed 6 bases, J shed 4 bases, and the junction held 7 bases outside the gene matches. The CDR3 runs 14 residues. This CDR3 is CASRRTGKPYGYTF. The CDR3 region has the DNA TGTGCCAGCAGAAGGACAGGGAAACCCTATGGCTACACCTTC.

Worth noting for this clone: A clone one base away is much larger, so this may be a read error. Other DNA sequences in this sample translate to the same CDR3. The chain links TRBV15 to TRBJ2-3, with unresolved D. V lost 9 bases to trimming and J lost 4 bases, with 17 bases between them. This CDR3 has 14 amino acids. Looked up from germline, CDR1 is LNHNV and CDR2 is YYDKDF (reference sequence). This chain's CDR3 is CATGSGAGPDTQYF. CDR3 DNA: TGTGCCACAGGTTCAGGCGCTGGGCCAGATACGCAGTATTTT.